Included here is one T cell receptor beta chain sequence, with context. Its antigen remains unknown. The data stem from a study of monozygotic twins with inflammatory bowel disease. Study-level results: Clonotype sharing was lower in IBD patients than healthy twins, most markedly with disease activity.

Template switching was used to attach UMIs, which incorporated a 6-nucleotide sample barcode. TCRdb processed the 5' RACE reads again and assigns one entry to each CDR3 protein, with no DNA. This table lists about 130,000 distinct CDR3 sequences. CDR1 is SGHTA and CDR2 is FQGTGA in the germline V gene. CDR3 length: 13 residues. This TCR was recovered from a human donor with ulcerative colitis or Crohn's disease, or a healthy co-twin of an affected twin (not recorded which). The chain combines TRBV7-3 with TRBJ2-3; TCRdb lists TRBD1, though no DNA is available to test this call. The specimen sequenced was blood. The CDR3 protein is CASSLRGEDTQYF. Full variable domain (remainder filled in from reference TRBV7-3 and TRBJ2-3): GAGVSQTPSNKVTEKGKYVELRCDPISGHTALYWYRQSLGQGPEFLIYFQGTGAADDSGLPNDRFFAVRPEGSVSTLKIQRTERGDSAVYLCASSLRGEDTQYFGPGTRLTVL.